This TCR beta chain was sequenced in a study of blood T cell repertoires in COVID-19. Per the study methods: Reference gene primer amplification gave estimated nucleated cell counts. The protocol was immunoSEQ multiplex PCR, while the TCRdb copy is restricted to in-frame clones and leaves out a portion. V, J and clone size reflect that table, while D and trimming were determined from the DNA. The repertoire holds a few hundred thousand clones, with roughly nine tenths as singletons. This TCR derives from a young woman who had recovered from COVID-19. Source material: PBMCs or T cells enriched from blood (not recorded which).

This CDR3 is CASSSAGTGFGEQYF. CDR3 sequence (DNA): TGTGCCAGCAGCTCTGCCGGGACAGGGTTTGGCGAGCAGTACTTC. This sequence joins TRBV9 and TRBJ2-7; TRBD1 agrees at 9 bases. J lost 6 bases, V lost 4 bases, and 11 bases had no gene match. CDR3 length: 15 residues. Germline loops: CDR1 SGDLS, CDR2 YYNGEE.